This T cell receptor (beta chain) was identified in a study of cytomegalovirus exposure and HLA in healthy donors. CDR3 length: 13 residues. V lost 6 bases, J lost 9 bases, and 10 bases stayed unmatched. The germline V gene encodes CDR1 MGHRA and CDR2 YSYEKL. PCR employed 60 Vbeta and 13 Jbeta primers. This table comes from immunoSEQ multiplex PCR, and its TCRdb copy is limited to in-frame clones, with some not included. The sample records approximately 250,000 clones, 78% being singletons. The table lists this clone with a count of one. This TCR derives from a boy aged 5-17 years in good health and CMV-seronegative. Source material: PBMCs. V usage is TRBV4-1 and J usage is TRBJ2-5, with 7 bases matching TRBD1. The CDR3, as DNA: TGCGCCAGCAGTGACGACAGGGCCCCAGCCCAGTACTTC. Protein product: CASSDDRAPAQYF.